The T cell receptor beta chain described here comes from a study of blood T cell repertoires in COVID-19. Data came from immunoSEQ multiplex PCR; TCRdb stores just in-frame clones and leaves some out. The data show about 180,000 clones, 86% seen once. This CDR3 is built from 17 residues. Participants had their cohort set by participant-reported clinical history. The chain couples TRBV21-1 to TRBJ2-7; the D segment call TRBD1 is taken from the table without a DNA check. TRBV21-1 is an annotated pseudogene. The material sequenced was PBMCs or T cells enriched from blood (not recorded which). This sequence was found in a woman in her 30s who had recovered from COVID-19. The CDR3 DNA is TGTGCCAGCAGCAAAGGCCGCGAGTGGGCTACTTCCTACGAGCAGTACTTC. Its protein is CASSKGREWATSYEQYF.